This T cell receptor beta chain was found in a study of healthy donors' naive CD4 and CD8 T cells. A remark on this clonotype: Its antigen remains unidentified.

TCR libraries were built from about 500 ng of total RNA by linear amplification. TCRdb itself ran the reads through MiXCR, one entry per CDR3 protein. Among around 180,000 distinct CDR3 sequences listed, over 60% were seen once. Study-level findings and limits: Most V and J genes were reportedly biased between naive CD4+ and CD8+ cells.

Sorting defined naive CD4+ as CD4+CD8-CD45RO-CD45RA+ and naive CD8+ as CD8+CD4-CD45RA+CD27bright. V lost 6 bases to trimming and J lost 2 bases, with 19 bases between them. This CDR3 contains 16 residues. Germline loops: CDR1 LNHDA, CDR2 SQIVND (reference sequence). The material sequenced was naive CD4+ and CD8+ T cells sorted from blood, pooled from several donors. The gene calls are TRBV19 and TRBJ1-2; D unclear. The sequence was obtained from a pool of human donors in good health; the sample pools cells from several healthy donors. The CDR3 DNA follows: TGTGCCAGTAGACAACTGGCGTGGGATACCAACTATGGCTACACCTTC. This encodes CASRQLAWDTNYGYTF.